The 16 T cell receptor beta chains in this list originate from one sample, sequenced in a study of graft-versus-host responses after intestinal transplantation. These receptors' antigens are unknown. Clones were sequenced by immunoSEQ multiplex PCR, and TCRdb holds only the in-frame ones, with some missing. The sample shows more than 80,000 clones, 83% of them seen only once. The sequencing used unstimulated CD8+ T cells sorted from spleen or lymph node cells, collected before intestinal transplant. The receptors stem from a human donor who received an intestinal transplant.

The J gene is TRBJ1-1, the V gene TRBV4-1; weak D call: TRBD1 (6 bases). Germline loops: CDR1 MGHRA, CDR2 YSYEKL. V was cut by 5 bases and J by 1 base, with 14 bases left in between. The CDR3 is 15 amino acids. CDR3 nucleotides: TGCGCCAGCAGCTTCAGGGGTTCTGGGAACACTGAAGCTTTCTTT. As protein: CASSFRGSGNTEAFF.

The chain links TRBV30 to TRBJ2-7; 10 positions agree with TRBD1. CDR1 and CDR2 from the germline V gene are GTSNPN and SVGIG (reference sequence). The CDR3 extends over 14 amino acids. Unmatched junction bases numbered 8, after V lost 4 bases and J lost 5 bases. CDR3 in amino acids: CAWTPGQGIDEQYF. The CDR3 DNA follows: TGTGCCTGGACGCCGGGACAGGGGATAGACGAGCAGTACTTC.

This clone has only a few counts. The V call is TRBV14, the J call TRBJ2-7; 8 nucleotides match TRBD1. V was clipped by 5 bases and J by 1 base; unmatched bases: 1. Looked up from germline, CDR1 is SGHDN and CDR2 is FVKESK. This CDR3 is built from 13 residues. The CDR3 nucleotides are TGTGCCAGCAGCTGGGACAGGTCCTACGAGCAGTACTTC. Protein sequence: CASSWDRSYEQYF. Full variable domain (outside the CDR3, taken from reference TRBV14 and TRBJ2-7): EAGVTQFPSHSVIEKGQTVTLRCDPISGHDNLYWYRRVMGKEIKFLLHFVKESKQDESGMPNNRFLAERTGGTYSTLKVQPAELEDSGVYFCASSWDRSYEQYFGPGTRLTVT.

V and J are TRBV14 and TRBJ2-3; D might be TRBD1 or TRBD2, each matching 6 bases. This CDR3 has 16 residues. Trimming left V 4 bases short and J 2 bases short, with 16 bases between. Germline CDR1 and CDR2: SGHDN and FVKESK. The CDR3 sequence: CASSLLIGGLTDTQYF. The CDR3 DNA follows: TGTGCCAGCAGCCTTTTGATTGGGGGGCTCACAGATACGCAGTATTTT.

V and J are TRBV2 and TRBJ2-5; TRBD1 aligns across 8 bases. CDR3 length equals 14 residues. Germline V lookup: CDR1 SNHLY, CDR2 FYNNEI. With 7 bases clipped from V and 5 bases from J, the junction kept 9 bases outside the gene matches. The CDR3 loop reads CASKGQDRPETQYF. The CDR3 DNA follows: TGTGCCAGCAAGGGACAGGACCGGCCCGAGACCCAGTACTTC.

The V gene is TRBV4-1, the J gene TRBJ2-7; D is possibly TRBD2 (6 bases). The CDR3 extends over 14 amino acids. V was pared by 3 bases and J by 1 base, with 10 bases between. CDR1 MGHRA and CDR2 YSYEKL come from the germline V gene. CDR3 bases: TGCGCCAGCAGCCATCACGGGGGTTCCTACGAGCAGTACTTC. Protein product: CASSHHGGSYEQYF.

A few counts support this clone. This chain links TRBV5-5 with TRBJ1-4; D is unresolved. Per the germline V gene, CDR1 is SGHKS and CDR2 is YYEKEE (reference sequence). The V end was cut by 0 bases, the J end by 5 bases, with 11 bases between. CDR3 length equals 15 residues. The CDR3 bases are TGTGCCAGCAGCTTGGTTGTGGGAGGGAATGAAAAACTGTTTTTT. It is translated as CASSLVVGGNEKLFF.

The CDR3 DNA reads as TGTGCCAGCAGCTTAGACCCTAGCGGGAGGTCCTACAATGAGCAGTTCTTC. Protein sequence: CASSLDPSGRSYNEQFF. V is TRBV11-2 and J is TRBJ2-1, with TRBD2 matching over 11 bases. Per the germline V gene, CDR1 is SGHAT and CDR2 is FQNNGV. CDR3 length equals 17 residues. V lost 0 bases, J lost 1 base, and 2 bases stayed unmatched.

The chain employs TRBV6-5 and TRBJ2-7, with 9 nucleotides matching TRBD1. Germline assignment: CDR1 MNHEY and CDR2 SVGAGI. The trim removed 2 bases at V and 7 bases at J, leaving 6 bases unmatched. This CDR3 comprises 14 residues. The CDR3 here is CASSYGTGNQEQYF. CDR3 nucleotide sequence: TGTGCCAGCAGTTACGGGACAGGGAATCAGGAGCAGTACTTC.

V is TRBV5-6 and J is TRBJ2-5; D could derive from TRBD1 or TRBD2 (5 bases each). The germline gives CDR1 SGHDT, CDR2 YYEEEE. V dropped 0 bases and J dropped 3 bases, with 18 bases sitting between them. CDR3 length: 17 amino acids. This CDR3 is CASSLEFLGVKEETQYF. CDR3 DNA: TGTGCCAGCAGCTTGGAATTCTTGGGGGTTAAGGAAGAGACCCAGTACTTC.

The V call is TRBV7-9, the J call TRBJ2-5, with 9 positions matching TRBD2. The CDR3 has 16 residues. The J segment lost 2 bases and the V segment lost 6 bases, leaving 10 bases of the junction unmatched. The germline V gene has CDR1 SEHNR and CDR2 FQNEAQ (reference sequence). DNA of the CDR3: TGTGCCAGCAGACATGCAGGGCTAGCGGGGCAAGAGACCCAGTACTTC. Translated, it gives CASRHAGLAGQETQYF. Complete variable domain (other parts from reference TRBV7-9 and TRBJ2-5): DTGVSQNPRHKITKRGQNVTFRCDPISEHNRLYWYRQTLGQGPEFLTYFQNEAQLEKSRLLSDRFSAERPKGSFSTLEIQRTEQGDSAMYLCASRHAGLAGQETQYFGPGTRLLVL.

The genes are TRBV6-6 and TRBJ2-7; 11 positions match TRBD2. V lost 2 bases, J lost 4 bases, and 4 bases stayed unmatched. The CDR3 totals 15 residues. Germline V gives CDR1 MNHNY, CDR2 SVGAGI (reference sequence). The CDR3 here is CASSYGSGRAYEQYF. The CDR3 nucleotides read TGTGCCAGCAGTTACGGTAGCGGGAGGGCGTACGAGCAGTACTTC.

The V call is TRBV29-1, the J call TRBJ2-2; D might be TRBD1 or TRBD2, each matching 5 bases. Deletions cut 6 bases from V and 5 bases from J, with 19 bases between. The CDR3 is 15 residues long. Germline CDR1 and CDR2: SQVTM and ANQGSEA. The CDR3 DNA is TGCAGCGTCGGTTCCGGGACGGATGTAACCGGGGAGCTGTTTTTT. Translation: CSVGSGTDVTGELFF.

This clone was seen just once. The V gene is TRBV6-4, the J gene TRBJ2-1; D perhaps matches TRBD1 (6 bases). This CDR3 spans 15 amino acids. Trimming left V 2 bases short and J 1 base short, with 9 bases between. Germline V gene sequence: CDR1 MRHNA, CDR2 SNTAGT. The CDR3 reads CASSDGTKSYNEQFF. The CDR3 DNA is TGTGCCAGCAGTGACGGGACAAAATCCTACAATGAGCAGTTCTTC.

V is TRBV6-1 and J is TRBJ2-5, with a tentative D call TRBD1 (6 bases). This CDR3 is built from 14 residues. The V gene's germline CDR1 is MNHNS and CDR2 SASEGT. V gave up 2 bases and J gave up 5 bases, with 12 bases separating them. The CDR3 bases are TGTGCCAGCAGTGAAATTGGGGGCGGGGAGACCCAGTACTTC. It is translated as CASSEIGGGETQYF.

This chain uses TRBV5-5 with TRBJ2-5, with TRBD1 matching 9 bases. TRBJ2-7 matches the DNA end more closely, so the J call is doubtful. The CDR3 is 14 amino acids. Germline lookup yields CDR1 SGHKS and CDR2 YYEKEE (reference sequence). This CDR3 is CASSSGQGPYEQYF. The CDR3 DNA reads TGTGCCAGCAGCTCCGGACAGGGGCCTTACGAGCAGTACTTC.